The text below deals with one TCR beta chain. As processed by the authors: The assay estimated nucleated cells by amplifying reference gene primers. The assay was immunoSEQ multiplex PCR, and TCRdb's table has in-frame clones only and misses some. The DNA gave D and trimming, while V, J and clone size come from that table. The data show approximately 46,000 clones, 75% to 85% seen once. The CDR3 loop spans 17 amino acids. Germline lookup yields CDR1 SGHNT and CDR2 YENEEA. V gave up 5 bases and J gave up 5 bases; unmatched junction bases: 12. These data belong to a study of blood T cell repertoires in COVID-19. Study as a whole: Sites in the United States, Italy and Spain provided acute and convalescent COVID-19 samples. Nucleic acid was either cDNA or gDNA, and it came from T cells, B-cell-depleted T cells, or PBMCs.

This TCR derives from a human donor in a cohort sampled during active COVID-19. Sequences were obtained from peripheral blood. V gene TRBV11-3 combines with J gene TRBJ2-1; the match to TRBD2 covers 10 bases. CDR3 amino acids: CASSPPRASGRDNEQFF. CDR3 in DNA: TGTGCCAGCAGCCCTCCGAGGGCCAGCGGGAGGGACAATGAGCAGTTCTTC.